One sample yielded the 11 T cell receptor beta chains listed below, sequenced in a study of EBV T-cell therapy then PD-1 blockade in nasopharyngeal carcinoma. Their recognized antigens are unknown. The data were produced by immunoSEQ multiplex PCR, yet TCRdb's version contains in-frame clones alone and is incomplete. The table lists around 19,000 clones, about 88% of them singletons. Noted time point: 266 days after commencement of treatment, after nivolumab therapy. Sample treatment: AdE1-LMPpoly-expanded autologous EBV-specific T-cell therapy followed by anti-PD-1 nivolumab. The sample in question was CD8+ T cells from blood, obtained around day 240 from a patient whose treatment included autologous EBV-specific T cells and nivolumab. These receptors all come from a man aged 35 to 55 with nasopharyngeal carcinoma.

The CDR3 protein is CASSYPFSVRQGEKDNEQFF. CDR3 nucleotides: TGTGCCAGCAGTTACCCATTTAGTGTTAGACAGGGGGAAAAAGACAATGAGCAGTTCTTC. The chain links TRBV6-2 or TRBV6-3 to TRBJ2-1; 9 nucleotides align to TRBD1. The trim removed 2 bases at V and 5 bases at J, leaving 19 bases unmatched. The CDR3 sequence is 20 residues long. Germline CDR1 is MNHEY and CDR2 is SVGEGT.

V gene TRBV7-9 combines with J gene TRBJ2-7; possible D gene TRBD1, 8 bases. Trimming took off 5 bases at V and 2 bases at J, with 16 bases between the two ends. CDR3 length: 15 residues. Looked up from germline, CDR1 is SEHNR and CDR2 is FQNEAQ (reference sequence). The CDR3 loop is CASSHRGEGAYEQYF. CDR3 in DNA: TGTGCCAGCAGCCACAGGGGGGAGGGGGCCTACGAGCAGTACTTC.

V usage is TRBV5-5 and J usage is TRBJ2-7; 7 nucleotides agree with TRBD2. With V trimmed by 5 bases and J by 0 bases, 8 bases remained unmatched. The CDR3 loop spans 15 amino acids. Germline values: CDR1 SGHKS, CDR2 YYEKEE (reference sequence). CDR3 protein: CASSPTSVRSYEQYF. The CDR3 DNA reads TGTGCCAGCAGTCCCACTAGCGTTCGCTCCTACGAGCAGTACTTC.

This clone has just a few counts. V gene TRBV6-4 combines with J gene TRBJ2-2; D is unresolved. V shed 2 bases and J shed 3 bases, with 4 bases lying between them. The germline gives CDR1 MRHNA, CDR2 SNTAGT. This CDR3 spans 13 amino acids. Here the CDR3 DNA reads TGTGCCAGCAGTGACAGGGACACCGGGGAGCTGTTTTTT. Translating gives CASSDRDTGELFF.

The chain has TRBV4-1 and TRBJ2-2; tentatively, D is TRBD2 (7 bases). Germline V CDR1 and CDR2: MGHRA, YSYEKL. The CDR3 spans 18 residues. Trimming took off 3 bases at V and 6 bases at J, with 23 bases between the two ends. The CDR3: CASSHLTPRGALAGELFF. The CDR3 DNA reads TGCGCCAGCAGCCATTTAACACCCCGGGGGGCCCTCGCCGGGGAGCTGTTTTTT.

The rearrangement uses TRBV9 and TRBJ2-7, with TRBD1 matching over 9 bases. CDR3 length: 15 residues. Germline-derived CDR1 and CDR2 are SGDLS and YYNGEE. V gave up 4 bases and J gave up 5 bases; unmatched junction bases: 10. The CDR3 DNA is TGTGCCAGCAGCCCCGAGGGGACAGGGTTAGACGAGCAGTACTTC. Protein sequence: CASSPEGTGLDEQYF.

The rearrangement joins TRBV5-6 to TRBJ2-1, with D possibly TRBD1 on 5 matching bases. V was cut by 4 bases and J by 9 bases, with 11 bases left in between. CDR1 is SGHDT, CDR2 YYEEEE, per germline. The CDR3 length is 12 residues. DNA for the CDR3: TGTGCCAGCAGCCAAGACAGTGGTGAGCAGTTCTTC. As protein: CASSQDSGEQFF. The full variable domain, completed using reference TRBV5-6 and TRBJ2-1, is DAGVTQSPTHLIKTRGQQVTLRCSPKSGHDTVSWYQQALGQGPQFIFQYYEEEERQRGNFPDRFSGHQFPNYSSELNVNALLLGDSALYLCASSQDSGEQFFGPGTRLTVL.

The chain uses TRBV5-1 and TRBJ1-1; perhaps TRBD1 as D (5 bases). Per germline, CDR1 SGHRS and CDR2 YFSETQ. The CDR3 contains 14 residues. Trimming took off 3 bases at V and 6 bases at J, with 15 bases between the two ends. This chain's CDR3 is CASSSLDGAAEAFF. As DNA, the CDR3 is TGCGCCAGCAGCTCTTTGGATGGGGCAGCTGAAGCTTTCTTT.

The chain carries TRBV24-1 and TRBJ1-5; no definite D call. The CDR3 contains 12 residues. Germline V lookup: CDR1 KGHDR, CDR2 SFDVKD. V lost 3 bases, J lost 4 bases, and 3 bases lay in between. The chain's CDR3 is CATSDRNQPQHF. The CDR3 DNA follows: TGTGCCACCAGTGATCGAAATCAGCCCCAGCATTTT.

This chain uses TRBV4-1 with TRBJ2-7; D is unresolved. Trimming took 6 bases from V and 5 from J, leaving 14 bases between them. The CDR3 runs 13 residues. Germline assignment: CDR1 MGHRA and CDR2 YSYEKL. CDR3 in amino acids: CASSGARRDEQYF. The CDR3 DNA follows: TGCGCCAGCAGTGGTGCGAGGAGAGACGAGCAGTACTTC.

The chain employs TRBV29-1 and TRBJ1-2; a weak D match, TRBD1 (6 bases). Germline assignment: CDR1 SQVTM and CDR2 ANQGSEA. The CDR3 extends over 15 amino acids. V lost 6 bases to trimming and J lost 4 bases, with 21 bases between them. CDR3 sequence reads: CSVSPTGHLAYGYTF. Here the CDR3 DNA reads TGCAGCGTATCACCTACAGGGCACTTGGCCTATGGCTACACCTTC.